The 4 T cell receptor beta chains below come from one sample, sequenced in a study of blood T cell repertoires in COVID-19. The data were produced by immunoSEQ multiplex PCR, yet TCRdb's version contains in-frame clones alone and is incomplete. The sample records hundreds of thousands of clones, around nine tenths being singletons. Sample: PBMCs or T cells enriched from blood (not recorded which). These receptors were obtained from a woman aged 40-49 years who had recovered from COVID-19.

The chain combines TRBV10-3 with TRBJ2-2; weak D call: TRBD2 (6 bases). Germline CDR1 is ENHRY and CDR2 is SYGVKD. The V end was cut by 8 bases, the J end by 8 bases, with 18 bases between. The CDR3 length is 14 residues. CDR3 loop: CAIGWRREEGELFF. The CDR3 DNA is TGTGCCATCGGGTGGAGAAGGGAGGAAGGGGAGCTGTTTTTT.

The chain carries TRBV15 and TRBJ1-4, with TRBD1 matching over 7 bases. This CDR3 has 15 residues. Trimming at V came to 0 bases and at J to 8 bases, leaving 6 bases not matched to a gene. Germline assignment: CDR1 LNHNV and CDR2 YYDKDF (reference sequence). CDR3 sequence: CATSREPGGREKLFF. The CDR3 DNA reads TGTGCCACCAGCAGAGAACCAGGGGGGCGGGAAAAACTGTTTTTT.

This chain connects TRBV4-2 to TRBJ2-6; 7 positions agree with TRBD2. The CDR3 spans 15 residues. Germline V lookup: CDR1 LGHNA, CDR2 YNFKEQ. J was trimmed by 0 bases and V by 5 bases; bases with no gene match: 1. The CDR3 is CASSGGSSGANVLTF. Here the CDR3 DNA reads TGTGCCAGCAGCGGCGGGAGCTCTGGGGCCAACGTCCTGACTTTC.

This clone was recorded only once. This chain links TRBV7-3 with TRBJ2-1, with TRBD2 matching 12 bases. Germline trimming cut 1 base from V and 4 bases from J; bases unmatched to any gene: 8. The CDR3 consists of 18 residues. In germline, CDR1 is SGHTA, CDR2 FQGTGA. The CDR3 is CASSLNPSSGGAYNEQFF. In nucleotides, the CDR3 is TGTGCCAGCAGCTTAAATCCCTCTAGCGGGGGGGCTTACAATGAGCAGTTCTTC.